The 15 T cell receptor beta chains below come from one sample, sequenced in a study of cytomegalovirus exposure and HLA in healthy donors. The PCR used 60 Vbeta and 13 Jbeta primers. The repertoire was sequenced with immunoSEQ multiplex PCR; TCRdb's copy has only in-frame clones and lacks some. This table holds about 300,000 clones, 70% to 90% found once. The sequencing input was PBMCs. The source is a middle-aged man in good health and CMV-seropositive.

This rearrangement joins TRBV6-5 to TRBJ2-3; 9 bases agree with TRBD1. This CDR3 spans 15 amino acids. The ends lost 6 bases at V and 5 bases at J; junction bases unmatched: 9. In germline, CDR1 is MNHEY, CDR2 SVGAGI. The chain's CDR3 is CASSLRTGDLDTQYF. The CDR3 region has the DNA TGTGCCAGCAGCCTCCGGACAGGGGATCTAGATACGCAGTATTTT.

V and J are TRBV27 and TRBJ1-2; possible D gene TRBD1, 5 bases. V was cut by 5 bases and J by 0 bases, with 22 bases left in between. Germline V lookup: CDR1 MNHEY, CDR2 SMNVEV (reference sequence). The CDR3 has 18 amino acids. CDR3 coding DNA: TGTGCCAGCAGTCACGGGACTCCACTTCAGACGGCTAACTATGGCTACACCTTC. Amino acid sequence: CASSHGTPLQTANYGYTF.

This clone was counted only a few times. This chain connects TRBV5-3 to TRBJ1-5, with TRBD1 as a possible D gene (6 bases). TRBV5-3 qualifies as an ORF whose function is uncertain. Trimming left V 4 bases short and J 4 bases short, with 9 bases between. The CDR3 has 13 amino acids. The CDR3 DNA sequence: TGTGCCAGAAGCCCACAGGGAAATCAGCCCCAGCATTTT. This sequence encodes CARSPQGNQPQHF.

The V gene is TRBV20-1, the J gene TRBJ2-3; no firm D call. Germline CDR1 is DFQATT and CDR2 is SNEGSKA (reference sequence). CDR3 length: 11 residues. With 6 bases removed from V and 2 bases from J, the gap between germline ends came to 6 bases. The CDR3 sequence is CSASYTDTQYF. The CDR3 nucleotides read TGCAGTGCCTCTTACACAGATACGCAGTATTTT.

The genes are TRBV7-6 and TRBJ2-1; 7 bases line up with TRBD2. This CDR3 spans 17 amino acids. Per germline, CDR1 SGHVS and CDR2 FNYEAQ. V dropped 1 base and J dropped 0; count of bases not matched to a gene: 6. CDR3 sequence (DNA): TGTGCCAGCAGCTTAGATAGCGGCGGGAGCTCCTACAATGAGCAGTTCTTC. Protein: CASSLDSGGSSYNEQFF.

The chain recombines TRBV7-9 with TRBJ2-1, with a possible D match to TRBD1 (6 bases). Germline V gives CDR1 SEHNR, CDR2 FQNEAQ (reference sequence). The length of the CDR3 is 17 residues. Trimming stripped 0 bases from V and 4 bases from J, with 16 bases between. For the CDR3, the DNA is TGTGCCAGCAGCTTAGCCTGGCCGGACAGTCCTTACAATGAGCAGTTCTTC. It translates to CASSLAWPDSPYNEQFF.

This clone turned up a few times. V usage is TRBV6-5 and J usage is TRBJ1-1; D is uncertain. Trimming removed 5 bases at V and 4 bases at J, with 11 bases between. This CDR3 region has 13 residues. Germline V gene data show CDR1 as MNHEY and CDR2 as SVGAGI. CDR3 sequence: CASSQARGTEAFF. As DNA, the CDR3 is TGTGCCAGCAGTCAGGCGCGGGGCACTGAAGCTTTCTTT.

Worth noting for this clone: At one boundary the junction diverges from the germline segment, which might be a read error. The chain uses TRBV7-9 and TRBJ1-3, with D maybe TRBD1 (5 bases). Germline-derived CDR1 and CDR2 are SEHNR and FQNEAQ (reference sequence). The CDR3 length is 14 residues. CDR3 loop: CSSSLRDFGNTIYF. The CDR3 coding sequence is TGTTCCAGCAGCTTACGGGACTTCGGAAACACCATATATTTT. The full variable domain, completed using reference TRBV7-9 and TRBJ1-3, is DTGVSQNPRHKITKRGQNVTFRCDPISEHNRLYWYRQTLGQGPEFLTYFQNEAQLEKSRLLSDRFSAERPKGSFSTLEIQRTEQGDSAMYLCSSSLRDFGNTIYFGEGSWLTVV.

This clone was seen a single time. In DNA, the CDR3 is TGTGCCAGCAGCCTCCTCGGGCGGGAGACTATCAATGAGCAGTTCTTC. It is translated as CASSLLGRETINEQFF. V gene TRBV7-9 combines with J gene TRBJ2-1; 7 bases line up with TRBD2. The CDR3 extends over 16 amino acids. The J segment lost 6 bases and the V segment lost 5 bases, leaving 13 bases of the junction unmatched. In germline, CDR1 is SEHNR, CDR2 FQNEAQ (reference sequence).

J is TRBJ2-5 and V is TRBV5-1, with 8 bases fitting TRBD1. Germline V gene sequence: CDR1 SGHRS, CDR2 YFSETQ. The CDR3 totals 14 residues. V shed 4 bases and J 5 bases; nucleotides not matched to a gene: 7. CDR3 in DNA: TGCGCCAGCAGCGTCAGGGGGCTGGAGGAGACCCAGTACTTC. It codes for CASSVRGLEETQYF.

This clone was detected once. Germline and junction disagree at one end, which may indicate a read error. The chain has TRBV7-9 and TRBJ2-1; TRBD2 aligns across 11 bases. CDR1 and CDR2 from the germline V gene are SEHNR and FQNEAQ (reference sequence). CDR3 length equals 15 residues. CDR3 DNA: TGTTCCAGCAGCCGATCGGGACTAGCGGTCAATGAGCAGTTCTTC. Encoded protein: CSSSRSGLAVNEQFF.

V usage is TRBV5-6 and J usage is TRBJ2-7, with D tentatively TRBD2 (7 bases). V was shortened by 4 bases and J by 4 bases, with 15 bases between the two germline ends. Germline CDR1 reads SGHDT; CDR2 reads YYEEEE. The length of the CDR3 is 14 residues. In nucleotides, the CDR3 is TGTGCCAGCAGCCCCGGGGGGCGTTTTTACGAGCAGTACTTC. This gives the protein CASSPGGRFYEQYF.

This CDR3 is CASSELREGQPQHF. CDR3 in DNA: TGTGCCAGCAGTGAATTGAGGGAGGGTCAGCCCCAGCATTTT. V usage is TRBV2 and J usage is TRBJ1-5; D gene unclear. The V end was cut by 2 bases, the J end by 6 bases, with 11 bases between. The CDR3 covers 14 residues. Germline V gene data show CDR1 as SNHLY and CDR2 as FYNNEI.

V and J are TRBV11-3 and TRBJ2-6; no clear D gene. CDR1 and CDR2 (germline): SGHNT, YENEEA. The V and J ends lost 5 bases and 0 bases respectively, with 8 bases between them. The CDR3 runs to 15 residues. CDR3 amino acids: CASSGRSSGANVLTF. As DNA, the CDR3 is TGTGCCAGCAGCGGGCGAAGCTCTGGGGCCAACGTCCTGACTTTC.

Notes on this clone: One junction end does not reproduce the germline sequence, and a read error may be involved. At the DNA level, this CDR3 is encoded by other sequences in the same sample as well. CDR3 sequence: CSGKAGQGNGELFF. The CDR3 DNA reads TGCAGCGGTAAAGCGGGACAGGGTAACGGGGAGCTATTTTTT. This rearrangement joins TRBV29-1 to TRBJ2-2; TRBD1 matches 9 bases. The CDR3 is 14 amino acids. Germline-derived CDR1 and CDR2 are SQVTM and ANQGSEA.